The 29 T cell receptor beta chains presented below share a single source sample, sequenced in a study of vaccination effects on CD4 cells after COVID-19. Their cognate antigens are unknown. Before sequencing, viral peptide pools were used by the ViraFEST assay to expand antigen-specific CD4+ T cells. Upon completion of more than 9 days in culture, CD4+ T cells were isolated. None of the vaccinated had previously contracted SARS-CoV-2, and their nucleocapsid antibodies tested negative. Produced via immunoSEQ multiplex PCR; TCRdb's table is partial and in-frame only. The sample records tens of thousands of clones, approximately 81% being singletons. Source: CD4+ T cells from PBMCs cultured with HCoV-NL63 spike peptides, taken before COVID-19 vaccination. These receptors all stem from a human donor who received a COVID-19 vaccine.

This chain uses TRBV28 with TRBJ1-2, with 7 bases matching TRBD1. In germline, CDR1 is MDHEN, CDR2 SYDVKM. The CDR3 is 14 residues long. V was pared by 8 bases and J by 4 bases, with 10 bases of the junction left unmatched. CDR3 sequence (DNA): TGTGCCAGCCGACTGACAGGGCGGTTCTATGGCTACACCTTC. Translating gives CASRLTGRFYGYTF.

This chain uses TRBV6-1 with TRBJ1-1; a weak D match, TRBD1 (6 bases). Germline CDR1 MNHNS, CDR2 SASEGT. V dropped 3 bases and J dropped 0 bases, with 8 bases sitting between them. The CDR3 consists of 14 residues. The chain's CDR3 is CASSERQVNTEAFF. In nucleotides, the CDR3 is TGTGCCAGCAGTGAGAGACAGGTGAACACTGAAGCTTTCTTT.

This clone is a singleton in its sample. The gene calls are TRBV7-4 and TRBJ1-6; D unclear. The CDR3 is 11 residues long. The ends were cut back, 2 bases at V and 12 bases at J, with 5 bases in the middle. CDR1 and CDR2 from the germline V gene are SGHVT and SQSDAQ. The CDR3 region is CASSLSGPLHF. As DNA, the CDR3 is TGTGCCAGCAGCTTAAGTGGACCCCTCCACTTT.

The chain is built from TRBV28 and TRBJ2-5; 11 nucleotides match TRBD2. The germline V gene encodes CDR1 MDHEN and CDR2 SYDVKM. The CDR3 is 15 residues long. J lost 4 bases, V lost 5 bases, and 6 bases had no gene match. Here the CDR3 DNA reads TGTGCCAGCAGTAAAACTAGCGGGAGAAGAGAGACCCAGTACTTC. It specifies CASSKTSGRRETQYF.

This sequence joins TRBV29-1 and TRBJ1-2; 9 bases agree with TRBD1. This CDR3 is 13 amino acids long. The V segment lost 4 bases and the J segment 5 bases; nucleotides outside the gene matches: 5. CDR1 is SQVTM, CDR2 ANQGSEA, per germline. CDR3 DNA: TGCAGCGTTGGGATTGACAGGGGGTATGGCTACACCTTC. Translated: CSVGIDRGYGYTF.

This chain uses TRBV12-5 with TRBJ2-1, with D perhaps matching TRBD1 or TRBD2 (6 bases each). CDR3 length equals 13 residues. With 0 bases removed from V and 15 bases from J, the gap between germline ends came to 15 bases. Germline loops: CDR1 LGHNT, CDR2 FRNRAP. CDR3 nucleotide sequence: TGTGCTAGTGGTTTGGTAGGAGGGGGGCCAATGTTCTTC. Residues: CASGLVGGGPMFF.

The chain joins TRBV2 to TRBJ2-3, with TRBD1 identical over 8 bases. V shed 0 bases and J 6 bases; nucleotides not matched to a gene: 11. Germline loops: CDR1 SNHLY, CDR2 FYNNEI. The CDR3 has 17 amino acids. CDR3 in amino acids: CASSEAGTGSTGDTQYF. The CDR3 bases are TGTGCCAGCAGTGAAGCGGGGACAGGATCCACCGGGGATACGCAGTATTTT.

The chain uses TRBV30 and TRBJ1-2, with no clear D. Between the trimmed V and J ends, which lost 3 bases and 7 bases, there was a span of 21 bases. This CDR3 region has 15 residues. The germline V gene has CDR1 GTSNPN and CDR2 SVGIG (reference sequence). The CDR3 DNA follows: TGTGCCTGGAGCCCTAGCGGGAGGGCCATGGGTGGCTACACCTTC. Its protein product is CAWSPSGRAMGGYTF.

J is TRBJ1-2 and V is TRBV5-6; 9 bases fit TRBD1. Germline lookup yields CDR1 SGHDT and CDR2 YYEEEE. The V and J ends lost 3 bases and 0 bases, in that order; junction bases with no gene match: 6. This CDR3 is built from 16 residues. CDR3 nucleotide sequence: TGTGCCAGCAGCTGGACAGGGGCCTTTTCTAACTATGGCTACACCTTC. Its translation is CASSWTGAFSNYGYTF.

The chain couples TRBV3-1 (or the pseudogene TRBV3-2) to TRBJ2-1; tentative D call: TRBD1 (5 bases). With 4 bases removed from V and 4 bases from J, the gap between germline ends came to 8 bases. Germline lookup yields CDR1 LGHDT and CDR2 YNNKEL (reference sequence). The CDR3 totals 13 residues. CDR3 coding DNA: TGTGCCAGCAGCCTTGGGGCATACAATGAGCAGTTCTTC. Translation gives CASSLGAYNEQFF.

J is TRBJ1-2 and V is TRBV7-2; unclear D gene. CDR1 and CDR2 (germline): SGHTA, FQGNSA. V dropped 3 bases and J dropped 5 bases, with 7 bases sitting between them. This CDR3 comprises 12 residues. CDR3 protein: CASSFVSYGYTF. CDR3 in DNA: TGTGCCAGCAGCTTCGTGAGTTATGGCTACACCTTC.

The CDR3 DNA follows: TGTGCCAGCAGTTTTAACGAGCAGTACTTC. Its translation: CASSFNEQYF. The chain carries TRBV12-3 or TRBV12-4 and TRBJ2-7; D not resolved. CDR3 length: 10 residues. Trimming took off 3 bases at V and 5 bases at J, with 2 bases between the two ends.

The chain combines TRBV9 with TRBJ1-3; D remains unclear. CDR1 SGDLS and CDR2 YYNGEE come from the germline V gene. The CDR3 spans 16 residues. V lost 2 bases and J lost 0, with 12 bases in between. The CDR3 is CASSVGGIGSGNTIYF. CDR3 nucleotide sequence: TGTGCCAGCAGCGTGGGCGGGATTGGCTCTGGAAACACCATATATTTT. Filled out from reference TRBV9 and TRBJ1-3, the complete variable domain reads DSGVTQTPKHLITATGQRVTLRCSPRSGDLSVYWYQQSLDQGLQFLIQYYNGEERAKGNILERFSAQQFPDLHSELNLSSLELGDSALYFCASSVGGIGSGNTIYFGEGSWLTVV.

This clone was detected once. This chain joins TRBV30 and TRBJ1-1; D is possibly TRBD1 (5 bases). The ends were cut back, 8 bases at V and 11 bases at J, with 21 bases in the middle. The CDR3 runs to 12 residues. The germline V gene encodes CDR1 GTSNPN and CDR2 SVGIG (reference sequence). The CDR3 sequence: CAGAGTQGRAFF. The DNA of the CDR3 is TGTGCCGGTGCCGGGACCCAAGGGAGGGCTTTCTTT.

Here the CDR3 reads CASSLAGTELDEQYF. The CDR3 DNA sequence: TGCGCCAGCAGCTTGGCCGGGACAGAGCTCGACGAGCAGTACTTC. The chain recombines TRBV5-1 with TRBJ2-7, with TRBD1 identical over 7 bases. This CDR3 is built from 15 residues. Germline values: CDR1 SGHRS, CDR2 YFSETQ. V lost 0 bases, J lost 5 bases, and 8 bases stayed unmatched.

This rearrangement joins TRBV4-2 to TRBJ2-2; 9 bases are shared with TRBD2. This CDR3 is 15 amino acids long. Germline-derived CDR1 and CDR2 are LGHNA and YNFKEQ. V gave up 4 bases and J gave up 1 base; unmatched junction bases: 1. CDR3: CASSPTSGNTGELFF. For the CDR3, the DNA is TGTGCCAGCAGCCCGACTAGCGGGAACACCGGGGAGCTGTTTTTT.

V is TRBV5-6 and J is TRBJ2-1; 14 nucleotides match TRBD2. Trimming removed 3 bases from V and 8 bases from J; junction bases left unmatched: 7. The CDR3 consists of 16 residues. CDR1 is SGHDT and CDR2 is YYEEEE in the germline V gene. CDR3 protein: CASSSVSTSGRDEQFF. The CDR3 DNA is TGTGCCAGCAGCTCGGTCTCGACTAGCGGGAGGGATGAGCAGTTCTTC.

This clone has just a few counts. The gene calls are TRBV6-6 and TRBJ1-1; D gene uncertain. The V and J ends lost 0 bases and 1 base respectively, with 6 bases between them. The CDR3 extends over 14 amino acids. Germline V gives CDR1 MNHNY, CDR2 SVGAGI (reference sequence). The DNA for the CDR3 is TGTGCCAGCAGTTACTCGTACCAGAACACTGAAGCTTTCTTT. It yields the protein CASSYSYQNTEAFF.

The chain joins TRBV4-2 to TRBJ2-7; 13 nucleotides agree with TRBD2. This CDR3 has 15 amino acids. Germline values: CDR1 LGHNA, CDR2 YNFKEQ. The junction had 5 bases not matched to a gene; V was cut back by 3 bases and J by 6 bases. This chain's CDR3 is CASSHETSGRSEQYF. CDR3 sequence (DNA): TGTGCCAGCAGCCACGAGACTAGCGGGAGGAGCGAGCAGTACTTC.

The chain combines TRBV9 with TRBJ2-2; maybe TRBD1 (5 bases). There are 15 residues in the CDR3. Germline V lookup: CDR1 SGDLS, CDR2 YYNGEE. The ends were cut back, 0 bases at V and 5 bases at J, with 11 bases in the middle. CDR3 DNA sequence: TGTGCCAGCAGCGTAGAGTCAGGGTCGACCGGGGAGCTGTTTTTT. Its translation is CASSVESGSTGELFF.

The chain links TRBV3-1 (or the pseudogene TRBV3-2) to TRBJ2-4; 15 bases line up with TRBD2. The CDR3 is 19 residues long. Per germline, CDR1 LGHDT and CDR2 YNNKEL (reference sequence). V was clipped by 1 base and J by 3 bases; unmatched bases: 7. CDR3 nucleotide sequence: TGTGCCAGCAGCCAAGTTGGACTAGCGGGGGGGCGGGACAAAAACATTCAGTACTTC. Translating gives CASSQVGLAGGRDKNIQYF.

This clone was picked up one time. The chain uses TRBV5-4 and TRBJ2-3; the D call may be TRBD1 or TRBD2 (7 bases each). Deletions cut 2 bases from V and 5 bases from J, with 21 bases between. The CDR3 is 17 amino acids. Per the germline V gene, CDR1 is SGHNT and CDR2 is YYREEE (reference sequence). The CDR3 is CASSFRGRGRQGDTQYF. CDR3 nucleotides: TGTGCCAGCAGCTTTAGGGGGCGGGGGCGTCAGGGAGATACGCAGTATTTT.

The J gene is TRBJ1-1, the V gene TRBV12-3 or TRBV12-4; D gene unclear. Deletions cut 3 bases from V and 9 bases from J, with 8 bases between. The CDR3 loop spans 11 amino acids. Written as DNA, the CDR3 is TGTGCCAGCAGTTTTCGGGCTAAAGCTTTCTTT. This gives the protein CASSFRAKAFF.

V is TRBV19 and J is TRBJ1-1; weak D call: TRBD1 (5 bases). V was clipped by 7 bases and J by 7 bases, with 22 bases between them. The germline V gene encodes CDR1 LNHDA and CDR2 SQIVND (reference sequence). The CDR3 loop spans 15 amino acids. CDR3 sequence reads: CASIWDGGLMREAFF. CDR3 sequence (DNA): TGTGCCAGTATATGGGACGGAGGGTTAATGCGTGAAGCTTTCTTT.

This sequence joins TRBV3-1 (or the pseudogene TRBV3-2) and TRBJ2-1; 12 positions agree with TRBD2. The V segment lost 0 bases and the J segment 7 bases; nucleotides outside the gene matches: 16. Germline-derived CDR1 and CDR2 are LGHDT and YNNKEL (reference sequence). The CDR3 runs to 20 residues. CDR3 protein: CASSQDYVGSLAGGINEQFF. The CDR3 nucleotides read TGTGCCAGCAGCCAAGATTACGTAGGGAGTCTAGCGGGGGGGATAAATGAGCAGTTCTTC.

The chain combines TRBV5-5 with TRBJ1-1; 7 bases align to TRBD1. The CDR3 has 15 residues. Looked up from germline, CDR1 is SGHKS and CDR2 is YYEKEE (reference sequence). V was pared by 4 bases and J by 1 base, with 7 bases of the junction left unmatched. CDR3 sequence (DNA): TGTGCCAGCAGCAGTCAGGGGGGGAGGAACACTGAAGCTTTCTTT. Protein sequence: CASSSQGGRNTEAFF.

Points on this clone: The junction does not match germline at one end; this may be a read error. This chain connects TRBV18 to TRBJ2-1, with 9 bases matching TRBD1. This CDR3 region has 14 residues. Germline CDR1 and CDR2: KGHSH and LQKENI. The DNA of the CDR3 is TGTGCCAGCTCGCCACCACAGGGGGCGCGGGAGCAGTTCTTC. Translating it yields CASSPPQGAREQFF.

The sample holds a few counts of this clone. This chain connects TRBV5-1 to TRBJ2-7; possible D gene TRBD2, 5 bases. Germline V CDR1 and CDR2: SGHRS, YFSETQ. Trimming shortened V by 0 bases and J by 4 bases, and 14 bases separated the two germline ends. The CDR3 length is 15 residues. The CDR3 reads CASSLGGLVGYEQYF. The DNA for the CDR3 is TGCGCCAGCAGCTTGGGAGGGCTGGTGGGATACGAGCAGTACTTC.

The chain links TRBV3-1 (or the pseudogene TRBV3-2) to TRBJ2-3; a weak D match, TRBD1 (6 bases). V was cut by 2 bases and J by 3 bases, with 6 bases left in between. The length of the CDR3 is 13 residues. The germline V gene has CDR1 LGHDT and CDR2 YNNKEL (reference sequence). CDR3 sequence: CASSQQGTDTQYF. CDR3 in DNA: TGTGCCAGCAGCCAACAGGGGACAGATACGCAGTATTTT.